Shown below are 10 T cell receptor beta chains from a single sample sequenced in a study of blood T cell repertoires in COVID-19. Using immunoSEQ multiplex PCR, the repertoire was profiled, and TCRdb retains in-frame clones only, with some absent. The data hold some 110,000 clones, with around nine tenths observed a single time. Sequencing input: peripheral blood. The origin of the receptors is a man between 35 and 55 years old with acute or convalescent COVID-19.

This chain joins TRBV2 and TRBJ1-2; perhaps TRBD1 as D (6 bases). Trimming stripped 7 bases from V and 6 bases from J, with 15 bases between. The CDR3 covers 13 residues. Germline V CDR1 and CDR2: SNHLY, FYNNEI. CDR3 residues: CASNPTGLDGYTF. The CDR3 DNA follows: TGTGCCAGCAACCCGACAGGTTTGGATGGCTACACCTTC.

V is TRBV7-9 and J is TRBJ2-1, with D perhaps TRBD1 (6 bases). V shed 5 bases and J shed 9 bases, with 20 bases lying between them. The CDR3 runs 15 residues. Germline CDR1 reads SEHNR; CDR2 reads FQNEAQ (reference sequence). In nucleotides, the CDR3 is TGTGCCAGCAGCGTCGGGCTCACCCCGGACAGTGAGCAGTTCTTC. This encodes CASSVGLTPDSEQFF. The full variable domain, its missing parts supplied by reference TRBV7-9 and TRBJ2-1, is DTGVSQNPRHKITKRGQNVTFRCDPISEHNRLYWYRQTLGQGPEFLTYFQNEAQLEKSRLLSDRFSAERPKGSFSTLEIQRTEQGDSAMYLCASSVGLTPDSEQFFGPGTRLTVL.

The rearrangement links TRBV5-1 to TRBJ1-3; a weak D match, TRBD1 (5 bases). The V end lost 4 bases, the J end lost 0 bases, and 23 bases lay between the germline ends. Looked up from germline, CDR1 is SGHRS and CDR2 is YFSETQ. The CDR3 loop spans 19 amino acids. The CDR3 reads CASSVLGPTTGLSGNTIYF. In DNA, the CDR3 is TGCGCCAGCAGCGTCCTGGGTCCAACTACAGGTCTCTCTGGAAACACCATATATTTT.

V and J are TRBV9 and TRBJ2-2; possibly TRBD2 for D (8 bases). This CDR3 has 14 amino acids. V was shortened by 4 bases and J by 7 bases, with 14 bases between the two germline ends. Germline V gives CDR1 SGDLS, CDR2 YYNGEE. CDR3 region: CASSLAGTDGELFF. The CDR3 coding sequence is TGTGCCAGCAGCTTAGCGGGGACAGACGGGGAGCTGTTTTTT.

J is TRBJ2-7 and V is TRBV30; weak D call: TRBD2 (5 bases). This CDR3 has 14 amino acids. Germline V gene lookup returns CDR1 GTSNPN and CDR2 SVGIG (reference sequence). Between the trimmed V and J ends, which lost 4 bases and 1 base, there was a span of 14 bases. CDR3 sequence reads: CAWTRGLGSYEQYF. CDR3 DNA sequence: TGTGCCTGGACCCGAGGGCTAGGATCCTACGAGCAGTACTTC.

The chain links TRBV6-2 or TRBV6-3 to TRBJ2-3, with 12 nucleotides matching TRBD2. V lost 4 bases and J lost 4; bases outside the gene matches: 15. Germline assignment: CDR1 MNHEY and CDR2 SVGEGT. The CDR3 sequence is 19 residues long. The DNA for the CDR3 is TGTGCCAGCAGTTCACGACTAGCGGGGGTCCCGATTGGGGCAGATACGCAGTATTTT. This codes for CASSSRLAGVPIGADTQYF.

The CDR3 here is CASRSAGGFYGYTF. The CDR3 DNA reads TGTGCCAGCAGATCCGCAGGGGGATTCTATGGCTACACCTTC. The chain has TRBV7-2 and TRBJ1-2; 7 positions agree with TRBD1. V was clipped by 6 bases and J by 4 bases; unmatched bases: 8. Germline V CDR1 and CDR2: SGHTA, FQGNSA. The CDR3 extends over 14 amino acids.

This rearrangement joins TRBV5-8 to TRBJ1-2, with D tentatively TRBD1 (5 bases). V dropped 1 base and J dropped 2 bases, with 12 bases sitting between them. The CDR3 contains 15 residues. The germline V gene encodes CDR1 SGHTS and CDR2 YDEGEE. For the CDR3, the DNA is TGTGCCAGCAGCTTGTTGTCGAACAGGAACTATGGCTACACCTTC. Residues: CASSLLSNRNYGYTF.

V gene TRBV11-2 combines with J gene TRBJ1-2; 12 bases align to TRBD1. From germline, CDR1 is SGHAT and CDR2 FQNNGV. The CDR3 spans 16 residues. Losses at the gene ends were 2 bases for V and 8 bases for J; bases not matched to a gene: 9. The CDR3 DNA reads as TGTGCCAGCAGCTTAAGCCCCGGGACAGGGGGCGTCGGCTACACCTTC. Protein: CASSLSPGTGGVGYTF.

This chain uses TRBV27 with TRBJ2-2; 7 positions match TRBD1. With V trimmed by 6 bases and J by 0 bases, 4 bases remained unmatched. The CDR3 is 15 amino acids. Germline-derived CDR1 and CDR2 are MNHEY and SMNVEV (reference sequence). The CDR3 region has the DNA TGTGCCAGCAGCCTGACAGGGACGAACACCGGGGAGCTGTTTTTT. It encodes CASSLTGTNTGELFF.